This T cell receptor beta chain was recovered during a study of control samples from healthy donors and cancer patients. This clone was recorded once. Sequencing was performed with immunoSEQ multiplex PCR; in TCRdb, only in-frame clones are kept and a portion is missing. The sample lists 75,000 to 100,000 clones; nearly 90% were seen once. Per germline, CDR1 SEHNR and CDR2 FQNEAQ (reference sequence). CDR3 size: 14 residues. V was clipped by 1 base and J by 6 bases, with 11 bases between them. The receptor was isolated from a man aged 45-65 years in good health. Sequenced sample: blood. This chain uses TRBV7-9 with TRBJ2-3; D is perhaps TRBD1 or TRBD2 (6 bases each). CDR3 nucleotides: TGTGCCAGCAGCTTAGGGGGGGCGAAGGATACGCAGTATTTT. Residues: CASSLGGAKDTQYF.